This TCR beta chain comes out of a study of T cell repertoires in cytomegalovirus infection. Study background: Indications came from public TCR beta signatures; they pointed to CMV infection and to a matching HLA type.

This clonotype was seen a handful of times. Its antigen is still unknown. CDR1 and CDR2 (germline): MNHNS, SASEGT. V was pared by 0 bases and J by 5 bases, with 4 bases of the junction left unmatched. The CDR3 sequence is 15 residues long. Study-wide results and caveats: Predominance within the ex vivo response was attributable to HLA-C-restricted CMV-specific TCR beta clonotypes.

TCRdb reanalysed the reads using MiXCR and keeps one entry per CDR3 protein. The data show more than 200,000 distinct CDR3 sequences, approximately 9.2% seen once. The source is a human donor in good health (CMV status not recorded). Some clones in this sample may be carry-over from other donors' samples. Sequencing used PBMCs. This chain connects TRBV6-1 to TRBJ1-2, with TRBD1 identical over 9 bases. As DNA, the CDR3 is TGTGCCAGCAGTGAAGCGCTCGGGACAGGGTATGGCTACACCTTC. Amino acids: CASSEALGTGYGYTF.